This T cell receptor (delta chain) derives from a study of Vγ9Vδ2 T cells in congenital toxoplasmosis (dated by TCRdb to the early 2020s). Background on the whole study: To diagnose congenital toxoplasmosis, IgG, IgM and IgA serology, Western blot and an in-house interferon-gamma release assay were used. This study compared the CDR3 repertoires of the gamma and delta chains in sorted blood gammadelta T cells from congenitally T. gondii-infected infants versus uninfected infants. Infant repertoires were sequenced at 2 months after birth and at 1 year of age. At 2 months, TCR sequencing included roughly 5 infected and 10 uninfected infants, and at 1 year it included 3 infected and 4 uninfected infants. The study at large found these results: At 1 year of age, repertoire differences between infected and uninfected infants were less clear than at 2 months. Two months was the earliest age with enough suitable sample material for TCR repertoire analysis, so newborn repertoires were not sequenced. Compared with uninfected infants, infected infants at 2 months appeared to have fewer N additions in their TRGV9 and TRDV2 CDR3s, and this was especially true for TRDV2-TRDJ1 sequences. Germline-encoded fetal-type TRDV2 CDR3 sequences seemed to be more prevalent in infected than in uninfected 2-month-old infants, with an in utero expansion footprint being suggested. Both infected and uninfected infants showed high prevalence of a public TRGV9 clonotype.

The same treatment, consisting of spiramycin and/or pyrimethamine plus sulfadiazine plus folinic acid, was given to the mothers of both infected and uninfected infants. All infants, infected and uninfected, were born by term delivery after more than 37 weeks of gestation. Roughly 1 mL of blood was turned into PBMCs through Lymphoprep gradient centrifugation, and the PBMCs were then cryopreserved in liquid nitrogen and sent to Belgium. After thawing, the PBMCs were labeled with Zombie NIR viability dye and stained with antibodies against CD3, TCR gammadelta, Vgamma9 and Vdelta2. Sorting of CD3+ TCRgammadelta+ T cells was performed on a FACSAria III, reaching a mean purity of around 98%. For each sample, the RNeasy Micro Kit was used to isolate RNA from approximately 10,000 sorted gammadelta T cells. Infants were born to mothers enrolled with primary T. gondii infection during pregnancy. Infant peripheral blood was collected at an outpatient microbiology and virology center in Pavia, Italy.

According to the germline V gene, CDR1 reads GEAIGNYY and CDR2 reads EKD. The CDR3 runs 18 amino acids, cysteine and phenylalanine included. Only the CDR3 DNA stays, 54 bases, in frame from base 1. Template-switch reverse transcription with SuperScript II was used to generate cDNA, with TRGC- and TRDC-specific primers combined in a single tube. The TRGC primer was designed for binding to both the TRGC1 and TRGC2 constant genes. The KAPA Real-Time Library Amplification Kit was used for TRG and TRD amplification, and AMPure XP bead purification was performed between steps. Index PCR with the Nextera XT Index Kit was used to attach the Illumina sequencing adapters. Sequencing of TRG and TRD amplicons was performed on an Illumina MiSeq with the V2 300 kit, and 150 bp paired-end reads were generated. The source study handled its data this way. Before any further analysis, FastQC version 0.11.8 was used to assess read quality. Reads were mapped to GenBank TRG or TRD reference genes, and MiXCR version 3.0.3 was used to assemble CDR3 sequences. MiXCR defaults were kept, except that TRDD gene segments were assembled using 3 rather than 5 consecutive nucleotides. VDJtools version 1.2.1 calculated N additions, CDR3 length, J segment length and clonotype sharing between samples. CDR3 sequences that were out of frame or contained stop codons were removed from the analysis. Infant repertoires were assessed for overlap with previously published fetal, cord blood and adult blood Vgamma9Vdelta2 repertoires. TCRdb reanalyzed the public reads with the CATT caller, and identical DNA sequences were merged afterwards. TCRdb, not the authors, supplied the V and J calls. Here the sample has about 300 delta-chain clones; approximately 10% occur a single time. Together, the top ten hold 50% of the sample.

This clone is medium-sized (0.01 to 0.1%). Its antigen target is currently unknown. Possible read error: a much larger clone is one base away. The receptor was isolated from a child under 10 years old born to a mother with Toxoplasma gondii infection during pregnancy, either congenitally infected or uninfected (not recorded which). This sequence uses TRDV2 and TRDJ3, with 11 middle bases fitting TRDD3. Sequencing was done on a sample of gamma-delta T cells from blood. The CDR3 region: CASDKILGDTWDTRQMFF. The sequence in DNA is TGTGCCAGTGACAAAATACTGGGGGATACCTGGGACACCCGACAGATGTTTTTC.